Below, 22 T cell receptor beta chains from the same sample are listed, as sequenced in a study of blood T cell repertoires in COVID-19. Repertoires were generated with immunoSEQ multiplex PCR, while TCRdb's copy carries only in-frame clones and drops some. Of more than 20,000 clones in the sample, over 70% are singletons; the top ten hold 45% to 55%. Sequenced input: peripheral blood. Source of these receptors: a man aged 45-60 years with active or convalescent COVID-19.

The chain employs TRBV28 and TRBJ2-7; 7 bases map to TRBD2. Germline loops: CDR1 MDHEN, CDR2 SYDVKM. The CDR3 loop spans 14 amino acids. With V trimmed by 4 bases and J by 2 bases, 5 bases remained unmatched. The CDR3 loop is CASSSGGRAYEQYF. The CDR3, as DNA: TGTGCCAGCAGTTCGGGAGGTCGGGCCTACGAGCAGTACTTC.

The chain links TRBV7-8 to TRBJ2-6, with a possible D match to TRBD1 (5 bases). CDR3 length: 18 amino acids. Trimming took off 5 bases at V and 0 bases at J, with 17 bases between the two ends. Germline values: CDR1 SGHVS, CDR2 FQNEAQ. Here the CDR3 DNA reads TGTGCCAGCAGCAAGACAGCTTACCTCTCCTCTGGGGCCAACGTCCTGACTTTC. Residues: CASSKTAYLSSGANVLTF.

V is TRBV14 and J is TRBJ2-7; no firm D call. V dropped 0 bases and J dropped 2 bases, with 8 bases sitting between them. CDR3 length: 14 amino acids. Germline V CDR1 and CDR2: SGHDN, FVKESK. CDR3 residues: CASSQDLTAYEQYF. CDR3 nucleotides: TGTGCCAGCAGCCAAGATCTTACAGCCTACGAGCAGTACTTC.

The chain carries TRBV19 and TRBJ1-6, with D hard to call. CDR1 LNHDA and CDR2 SQIVND come from the germline V gene (reference sequence). Trimming took off 6 bases at V and 7 bases at J, with 16 bases between the two ends. This CDR3 has 15 amino acids. For the CDR3, the DNA is TGTGCCAGTAGCCCAGACGGACTAAGGAATTCACCCCTCCACTTT. Its translation: CASSPDGLRNSPLHF.

The sample holds one count of this clone. The CDR3 DNA reads as TGTGCCAGCAGCTTGGGCCAGAACACAGATACGCAGTATTTT. Its protein is CASSLGQNTDTQYF. The chain employs TRBV5-4 and TRBJ2-3; D remains unclear. This CDR3 is 14 amino acids long. Trimming took off 0 bases at V and 2 bases at J, with 7 bases between the two ends. Germline V gene data show CDR1 as SGHNT and CDR2 as YYREEE (reference sequence).

This clone occurred once. This chain uses TRBV5-1 with TRBJ2-3; D is possibly TRBD2 (7 bases). The CDR3 runs 15 residues. V gave up 4 bases and J gave up 6 bases, with 18 bases separating them. Germline assignment: CDR1 SGHRS and CDR2 YFSETQ. CDR3 region: CASSPRGHRRDTQYF. In DNA form, the CDR3 reads TGCGCCAGCAGCCCGCGGGGGCACCGCCGCGATACGCAGTATTTT.

The chain carries TRBV3-1 (or the pseudogene TRBV3-2) and TRBJ1-2; D is ambiguous. This CDR3 is built from 16 residues. The germline V gene encodes CDR1 LGHDT and CDR2 YNNKEL (reference sequence). V was cut by 0 bases and J by 2 bases, with 13 bases left in between. The CDR3 coding sequence is TGTGCCAGCAGCCAAGATATGACAACAGCAAACTATGGCTACACCTTC. It specifies CASSQDMTTANYGYTF.

This clone was seen a single time. V is TRBV18 and J is TRBJ2-7, with 8 bases matching TRBD1. Trimming cost V 4 bases and J 0 bases; bases outside gene matches: 2. In germline, CDR1 is KGHSH, CDR2 LQKENI. This CDR3 has 14 residues. The CDR3 region has the DNA TGTGCCAGCTCACAGGACAGGGACTCCTACGAGCAGTACTTC. This gives the protein CASSQDRDSYEQYF.

Here the CDR3 DNA reads TGTGCCAGCAGCGGCGGGACCCTTCGGAATGAGCAGTTCTTC. Translating gives CASSGGTLRNEQFF. This sequence joins TRBV9 and TRBJ2-1, with a possible D match to TRBD2 (6 bases). Germline CDR1 SGDLS, CDR2 YYNGEE. The V and J ends lost 3 bases and 7 bases respectively, with 14 bases between them. The CDR3 is 14 residues long.

The V and J genes are TRBV7-9 and TRBJ1-3, with unresolved D. V dropped 2 bases and J dropped 1 base, with 3 bases sitting between them. This CDR3 is built from 13 residues. Germline assignment: CDR1 SEHNR and CDR2 FQNEAQ (reference sequence). This CDR3 is CASSLLSGNTIYF. The DNA for the CDR3 is TGTGCCAGCAGCTTACTTTCTGGAAACACCATATATTTT.

The rearrangement uses TRBV7-8 and TRBJ2-5, with D unresolved. The CDR3 is 16 residues long. Germline loops: CDR1 SGHVS, CDR2 FQNEAQ. Trimming pared 4 bases from V and 4 bases from J, leaving 19 bases between. CDR3 nucleotides: TGTGCCAGCAGCTCCCTCCCGGGTGGCAATGGAGAGACCCAGTACTTC. It translates to CASSSLPGGNGETQYF.

The gene calls are TRBV19 and TRBJ2-5; 8 bases line up with TRBD2. CDR3 length: 17 residues. Germline CDR1 reads LNHDA; CDR2 reads SQIVND (reference sequence). V dropped 4 bases and J dropped 1; count of bases not matched to a gene: 11. CDR3 amino acids: CASSTPPGGHLQETQYF. DNA of the CDR3: TGTGCCAGTAGTACCCCCCCGGGGGGGCACCTCCAAGAGACCCAGTACTTC.

The chain is built from TRBV2 and TRBJ1-6; D possibly corresponds to TRBD1 (6 bases). The CDR3 consists of 17 residues. Trimming removed 10 bases at V and 0 bases at J, with 19 bases between. CDR1 and CDR2 (germline): SNHLY, FYNNEI. The CDR3 sequence is CAIHSTGPSSYNSPLHF. The CDR3 region has the DNA TGTGCCATACATTCGACAGGCCCGAGCTCCTATAATTCACCCCTCCACTTT.

The V call is TRBV9, the J call TRBJ1-4; D is ambiguous. Germline V gene lookup returns CDR1 SGDLS and CDR2 YYNGEE. V was shortened by 1 base and J by 5 bases, with 6 bases between the two germline ends. The CDR3 consists of 13 residues. The CDR3 spells CASSVTENEKLFF. CDR3 sequence (DNA): TGTGCCAGCAGCGTAACTGAAAATGAAAAACTGTTTTTT.

The rearrangement links TRBV5-1 to TRBJ2-1, with 13 bases matching TRBD2. Germline CDR1 SGHRS, CDR2 YFSETQ. The V and J ends lost 4 bases and 8 bases, in that order; junction bases with no gene match: 15. The CDR3 is made up of 18 amino acids. CDR3 loop: CASSPQVGLAGYGDEQFF. The CDR3 region has the DNA TGCGCCAGCAGCCCCCAGGTGGGACTAGCGGGATACGGAGATGAGCAGTTCTTC.

The V gene is TRBV19, the J gene TRBJ2-7; no reliable D call. The V gene's germline CDR1 is LNHDA and CDR2 SQIVND (reference sequence). This CDR3 is 15 amino acids long. V lost 5 bases to trimming and J lost 0 bases, with 14 bases between them. This chain's CDR3 is CASSPRGVSSYEQYF. In DNA form, the CDR3 reads TGTGCCAGTAGTCCCCGAGGTGTCAGCTCCTACGAGCAGTACTTC.

This CDR3 reads CASSKRGAGTDTQYF. CDR3 DNA: TGTGCCAGCAGTAAGCGGGGGGCGGGCACAGATACGCAGTATTTT. The chain has TRBV25-1 and TRBJ2-3; 9 nucleotides align to TRBD2. The CDR3 extends over 15 amino acids. Germline-derived CDR1 and CDR2 are MGHDK and SYGVNS. Germline trimming cut 5 bases from V and 1 base from J; bases unmatched to any gene: 4. The full variable domain, in which reference TRBV25-1 and TRBJ2-3 provide the parts outside the CDR3, is EADIYQTPRYLVIGTGKKITLECSQTMGHDKMYWYQQDPGMELHLIHYSYGVNSTEKGDLSSESTVSRIRTEHFPLTLESARPSHTSQYLCASSKRGAGTDTQYFGPGTRLTVL.

The CDR3 nucleotides are TGCAGCGTTGAAGATTCGAGGGCCTATTCTGGAAACACCATATATTTT. This codes for CSVEDSRAYSGNTIYF. The chain is built from TRBV29-1 and TRBJ1-3; D unresolved. The CDR3 consists of 16 residues. The germline V and J ends were trimmed by 0 bases and 1 base, with 13 bases remaining between them. CDR1 SQVTM and CDR2 ANQGSEA come from the germline V gene.

The chain couples TRBV11-3 to TRBJ1-1, with 9 bases aligning to TRBD1. The CDR3 runs to 17 residues. V shed 5 bases, J shed 0 bases, and the junction held 10 bases outside the gene matches. Germline V lookup: CDR1 SGHNT, CDR2 YENEEA. The CDR3 DNA reads TGTGCCAGCAGCAAAAGCACGGGACAGGGAGTGAACACTGAAGCTTTCTTT. Protein sequence: CASSKSTGQGVNTEAFF.

V gene TRBV12-3 or TRBV12-4 combines with J gene TRBJ2-1; a weak D match, TRBD1 (6 bases). Trimming took off 5 bases at V and 5 bases at J, with 10 bases between the two ends. The CDR3 is 13 amino acids. The CDR3 protein is CASSPRQDNEQFF. The CDR3 DNA reads TGTGCCAGCAGTCCCCGACAGGACAATGAGCAGTTCTTC.

This chain joins TRBV29-1 and TRBJ1-5; possible D gene TRBD1, 5 bases. The CDR3 runs 17 residues. From germline, CDR1 is SQVTM and CDR2 ANQGSEA. V shed 4 bases and J shed 6 bases, with 25 bases lying between them. The CDR3 loop reads CSVVPGGQGTALQPQHF. The CDR3 DNA reads as TGCAGCGTTGTACCGGGTGGGCAGGGCACAGCGCTTCAGCCCCAGCATTTT.

This clone was detected many times. V is TRBV19 and J is TRBJ2-1, with 11 bases lining up with TRBD2. Germline assignment: CDR1 LNHDA and CDR2 SQIVND (reference sequence). Losses at the gene ends were 3 bases for V and 8 bases for J; bases not matched to a gene: 6. The CDR3 has 15 residues. The DNA of the CDR3 is TGTGCCAGTAGTATTGGGACTAGCGGTACCGATGAGCAGTTCTTC. Amino acids: CASSIGTSGTDEQFF.